This TCR beta chain is from a study of T cell responses to AZD1222 COVID-19 vaccine. The study, taken as a whole, reports: It was only 6 or 7 AZD1222 recipients who were seropositive at baseline. Among the donors, most were white British and more were female, and clonal diversity was possibly underestimated. Increased Spike-specific TCR breadth and depth were observed after two AZD1222 doses.

Second-dose recipients at about 4 or about 12 weeks were treated as one pooled group. Sequenced by immunoSEQ multiplex PCR; TCRdb stores in-frame clones only, minus some. The repertoire holds 150,000 to 200,000 clones, with about 90% as singletons. This clone was picked up one time. Its target is not known. The origin of this receptor is an adult who received the AZD1222 COVID-19 vaccine. The sample in question was peripheral blood, obtained 28 days after the second AZD1222 dose.

CDR3: CASSLARLAGTDNEQFF. In nucleotides, the CDR3 is TGTGCCAGCAGCTTAGCTCGACTAGCGGGGACCGACAATGAGCAGTTCTTC. The J gene is TRBJ2-1, the V gene TRBV11-2; 11 positions agree with TRBD2. This CDR3 has 17 residues. The junction had 7 bases not matched to a gene; V was cut back by 1 base and J by 5 bases. In germline, CDR1 is SGHAT, CDR2 FQNNGV. Variable domain in full (rest from reference TRBV11-2 and TRBJ2-1): EAGVAQSPRYKIIEKRQSVAFWCNPISGHATLYWYQQILGQGPKLLIQFQNNGVVDDSQLPKDRFSAERLKGVDSTLKIQPAKLEDSAVYLCASSLARLAGTDNEQFFGPGTRLTVL.